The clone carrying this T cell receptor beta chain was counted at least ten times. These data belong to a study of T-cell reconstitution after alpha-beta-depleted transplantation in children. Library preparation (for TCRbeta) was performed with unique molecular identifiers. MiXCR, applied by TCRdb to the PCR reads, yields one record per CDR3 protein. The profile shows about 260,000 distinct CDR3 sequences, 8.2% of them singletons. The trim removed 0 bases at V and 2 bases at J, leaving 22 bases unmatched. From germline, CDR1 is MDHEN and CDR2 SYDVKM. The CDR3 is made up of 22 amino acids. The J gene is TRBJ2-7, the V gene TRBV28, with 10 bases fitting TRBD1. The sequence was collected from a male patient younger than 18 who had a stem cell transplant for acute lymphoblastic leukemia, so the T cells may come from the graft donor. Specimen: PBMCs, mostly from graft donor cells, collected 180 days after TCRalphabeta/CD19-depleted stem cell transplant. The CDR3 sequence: CASSLWYWGGDRGKGVTYEQYF. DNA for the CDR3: TGTGCCAGCAGTTTATGGTACTGGGGGGGGGACAGGGGAAAGGGGGTGACCTACGAGCAGTACTTC.